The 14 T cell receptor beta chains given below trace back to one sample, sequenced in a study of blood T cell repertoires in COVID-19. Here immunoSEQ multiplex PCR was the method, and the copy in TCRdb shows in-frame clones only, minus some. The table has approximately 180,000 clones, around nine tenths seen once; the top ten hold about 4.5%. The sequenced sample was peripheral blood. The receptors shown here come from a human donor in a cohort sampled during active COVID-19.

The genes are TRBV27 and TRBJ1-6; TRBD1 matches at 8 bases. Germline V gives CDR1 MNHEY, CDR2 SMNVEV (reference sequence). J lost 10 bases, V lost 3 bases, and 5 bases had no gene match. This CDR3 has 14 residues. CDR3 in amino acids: CASSLQGARSPLHF. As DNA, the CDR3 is TGTGCCAGCAGTTTGCAGGGGGCTCGGTCACCCCTCCACTTT.

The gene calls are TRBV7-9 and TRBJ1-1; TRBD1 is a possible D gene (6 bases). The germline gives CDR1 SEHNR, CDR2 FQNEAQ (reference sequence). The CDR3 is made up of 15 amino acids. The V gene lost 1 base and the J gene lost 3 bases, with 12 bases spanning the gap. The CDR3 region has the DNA TGTGCCAGCAGCTTAGTGGACAGTTACTACACTGAAGCTTTCTTT. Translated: CASSLVDSYYTEAFF.

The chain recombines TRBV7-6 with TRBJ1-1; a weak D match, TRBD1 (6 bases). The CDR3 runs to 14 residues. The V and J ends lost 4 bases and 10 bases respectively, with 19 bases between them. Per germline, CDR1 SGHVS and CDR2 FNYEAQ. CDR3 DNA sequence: TGTGCCAGCAGCTCCGGGGCAGGGGAAGGTGGAGCTTTCTTT. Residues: CASSSGAGEGGAFF.

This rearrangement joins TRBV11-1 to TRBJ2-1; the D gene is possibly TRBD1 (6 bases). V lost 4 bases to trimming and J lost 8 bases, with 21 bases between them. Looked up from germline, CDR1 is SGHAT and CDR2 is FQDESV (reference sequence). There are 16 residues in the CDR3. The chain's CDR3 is CASSYQQGPYTDEQFF. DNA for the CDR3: TGTGCCAGCAGCTACCAACAGGGTCCCTACACAGATGAGCAGTTCTTC. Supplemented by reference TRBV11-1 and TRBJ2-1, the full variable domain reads EAEVAQSPRYKITEKSQAVAFWCDPISGHATLYWYRQILGQGPELLVQFQDESVVDDSQLPKDRFSAERLKGVDSTLKIQPAELGDSAMYLCASSYQQGPYTDEQFFGPGTRLTVL.

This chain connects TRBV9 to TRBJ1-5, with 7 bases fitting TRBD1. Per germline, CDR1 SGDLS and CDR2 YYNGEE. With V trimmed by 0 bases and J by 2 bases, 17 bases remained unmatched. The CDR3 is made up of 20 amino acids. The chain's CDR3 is CASSVEVVAGGPEGNQPQHF. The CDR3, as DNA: TGTGCCAGCAGCGTAGAGGTCGTGGCAGGGGGACCGGAGGGCAATCAGCCCCAGCATTTT.

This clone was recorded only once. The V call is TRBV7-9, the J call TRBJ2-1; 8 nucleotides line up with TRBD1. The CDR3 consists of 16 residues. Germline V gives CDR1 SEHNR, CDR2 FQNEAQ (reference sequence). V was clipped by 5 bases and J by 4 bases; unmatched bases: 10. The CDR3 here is CASSLTLGQAYNEQFF. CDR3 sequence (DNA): TGTGCCAGCAGCCTTACGTTGGGACAGGCATACAATGAGCAGTTCTTC.

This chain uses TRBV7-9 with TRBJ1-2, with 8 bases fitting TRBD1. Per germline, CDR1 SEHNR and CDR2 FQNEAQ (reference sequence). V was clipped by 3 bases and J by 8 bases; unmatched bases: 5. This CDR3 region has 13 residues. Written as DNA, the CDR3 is TGTGCCAGCAGCTTCCAGGGGGCACGAGGCTACACCTTC. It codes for CASSFQGARGYTF.

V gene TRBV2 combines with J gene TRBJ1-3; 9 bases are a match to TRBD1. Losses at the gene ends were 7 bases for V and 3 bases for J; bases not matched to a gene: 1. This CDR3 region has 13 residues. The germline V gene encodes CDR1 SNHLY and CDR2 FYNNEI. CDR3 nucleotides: TGTGCCAGCAAGACAGGGGGTGGAAACACCATATATTTT. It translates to CASKTGGGNTIYF.

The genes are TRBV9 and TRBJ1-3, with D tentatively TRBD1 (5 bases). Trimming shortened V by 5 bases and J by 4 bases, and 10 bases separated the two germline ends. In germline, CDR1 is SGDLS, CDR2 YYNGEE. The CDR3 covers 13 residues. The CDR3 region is CASRGGSGNTIYF. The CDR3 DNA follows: TGTGCCAGCAGGGGGGGGAGCGGAAACACCATATATTTT.

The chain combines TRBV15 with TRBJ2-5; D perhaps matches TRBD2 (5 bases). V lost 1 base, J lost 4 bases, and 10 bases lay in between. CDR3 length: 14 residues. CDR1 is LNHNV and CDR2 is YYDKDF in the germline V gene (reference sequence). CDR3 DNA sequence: TGTGCCACCAGCAGAGGCGAGGAGGTAGAGACCCAGTACTTC. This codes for CATSRGEEVETQYF.

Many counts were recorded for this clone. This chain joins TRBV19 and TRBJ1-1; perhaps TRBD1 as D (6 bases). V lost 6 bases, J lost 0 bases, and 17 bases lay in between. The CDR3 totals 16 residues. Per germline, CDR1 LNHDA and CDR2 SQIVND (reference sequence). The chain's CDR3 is CASRKGDTLMNTEAFF. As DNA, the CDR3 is TGTGCCAGTAGGAAGGGGGACACCCTTATGAACACTGAAGCTTTCTTT.

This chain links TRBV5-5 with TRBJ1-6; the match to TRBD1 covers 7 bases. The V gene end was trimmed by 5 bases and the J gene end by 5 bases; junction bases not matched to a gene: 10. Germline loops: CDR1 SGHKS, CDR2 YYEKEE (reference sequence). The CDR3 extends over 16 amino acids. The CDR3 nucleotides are TGTGCCAGCAGTCTTATAGGGGACAGAAATAATTCACCCCTCCACTTT. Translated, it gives CASSLIGDRNNSPLHF. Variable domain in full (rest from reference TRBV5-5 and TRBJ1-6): DAGVTQSPTHLIKTRGQQVTLRCSPISGHKSVSWYQQVLGQGPQFIFQYYEKEERGRGNFPDRFSARQFPNYSSELNVNALLLGDSALYLCASSLIGDRNNSPLHFGNGTRLTVT.

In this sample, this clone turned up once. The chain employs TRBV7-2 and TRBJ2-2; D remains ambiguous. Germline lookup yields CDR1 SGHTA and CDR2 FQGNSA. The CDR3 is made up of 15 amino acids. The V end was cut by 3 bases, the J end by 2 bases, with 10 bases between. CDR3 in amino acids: CASSFQPTNTGELFF. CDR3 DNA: TGTGCCAGCAGCTTCCAGCCGACAAACACCGGGGAGCTGTTTTTT.

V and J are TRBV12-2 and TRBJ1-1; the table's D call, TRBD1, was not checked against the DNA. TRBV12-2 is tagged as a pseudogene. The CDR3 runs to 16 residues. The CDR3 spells CASRKPPGQPNTEAFF. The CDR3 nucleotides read TGTGCAAGTCGCAAGCCGCCGGGACAGCCAAACACTGAAGCTTTCTTT.